This T cell receptor (beta chain) was observed in a study of regulatory T cells in long-lasting Graves disease. As to time point: newly diagnosed GD, antithyroid drugs for less than 3 months. PBMCs were the source of the RNA used for TCR sequencing. An endocrinology department in Xi'an, China, supplied the patients. TCR beta libraries were built with iRepertoire HTBI primers and Arm-PCR of CDR3 regions. Via MiXCR, TCRdb re-called the multiplex PCR reads, giving one row per CDR3 protein. The data show some 490,000 distinct CDR3 sequences, about 12% seen once. This clonotype was recorded a few times. A further study also used this sample, focusing on T cells in Graves' hyperthyroidism and ophthalmopathy. Per that study: Most clonotypes that expanded in the thyroid above 0.001 also showed up in blood. Ophthalmopathy, which appeared later, was predicted by the model a median 6.5 months before onset.

The clonotype originates from a woman in her 30s with Graves disease. This specimen was peripheral blood mononuclear cells (PBMCs), taken at new diagnosis, from a patient treated with antithyroid drugs.

The CDR3 nucleotides are TGTGCCAGCAGCTTATACGGGAGTAGCGACGAGCAGTACTTC. It codes for CASSLYGSSDEQYF. This chain uses TRBV11-3 with TRBJ2-7, with TRBD2 as a possible D gene (6 bases). Germline values: CDR1 SGHNT, CDR2 YENEEA. This CDR3 has 14 amino acids. Trimming left V 2 bases short and J 5 bases short, with 13 bases between.